This TCR beta chain was obtained from a study of blood T cell repertoires in COVID-19 (dated by TCRdb to the early 2020s). Describing the broader study: Collaborator samples came from the United States, Italy and Spain and covered acute and convalescent phases of COVID-19. The prospective study material was composed of cDNA or gDNA derived from T cells, B-cell-depleted T cells, or PBMCs. The dataset comprised deeply sampled blood TCRbeta repertoires from subjects exposed to, actively infected with, or recovered from COVID-19. The repertoires were released in a freely available public database meant as a resource for research on the immune response to SARS-CoV-2. Samples came from the ongoing ImmuneRACE study (first 160 participants) plus 1,254 subjects from 6 global collaborators. The sample metadata nearly always contained a de-identified subject ID, COVID-19 status, age in years and sex. HLA class I and class II types, where available, came from metadata supplied by the sample provider rather than from assay-based typing. Broader findings and caveats from the paper: Clinical and demographic metadata were provided uncurated, with the amount varying by source and participant.

Another Seattle source contributed samples from volunteer blood donors who had recovered from COVID-19. Collaborating institutions collected whole blood in K2EDTA tubes following their own protocols. For TCRbeta analysis, collaborators shipped samples in one of three forms: frozen whole blood, isolated PBMCs, or DNA extracted from either of those sample types. Counted from cysteine to phenylalanine, this CDR3 has 12 amino acids. The DNA shown is the 36-base CDR3, in frame from base 1. The germline V gene yields SGDLS for CDR1 and YYNGEE for CDR2. Trimming removed 4 bases from V and 1 base from J, leaving 3 bases between the germline ends. The sample holds one count of this clone. It has no known antigen specificity. Nothing much larger sits one base from this clone, and base qualities are not available. The immunoSEQ Assay, a bias-controlled multiplex PCR, was used to amplify TCRbeta CDR3 regions from genomic DNA. The authors' pipeline ran thus. The number of nucleated cells in each sample was estimated from the amplification of reference gene primers within the assay. To quantify the absolute abundance of each unique TCRbeta CDR3 rearrangement, sequence reads were collapsed and filtered. Productive Simpson clonality was computed per sample as the square root of Simpson's diversity index over productive rearrangements. Held by TCRdb, this immuneACCESS table contains in-frame sequences only and omits some clones. Under half of the omission traces to an unresolved V gene where checked; the cause of the rest is unknown. V, J and clone size derive from that table, while D and trimming were established from the DNA sequence. For this sample the table gives fewer than 150,000 clones, of which about four fifths were detected only once. The ten largest account for 9.5% to 15% of the sample.

Here the chain combines TRBV9 and TRBJ1-3; the D gene remains uncertain. The sequenced sample consisted of peripheral blood. The sequence came from a woman aged 25 to 39 who had recovered from COVID-19. The CDR3 loop reads CASSQSGNTIYF. The DNA sequence is TGTGCCAGCAGCCAATCTGGAAACACCATATATTTT.